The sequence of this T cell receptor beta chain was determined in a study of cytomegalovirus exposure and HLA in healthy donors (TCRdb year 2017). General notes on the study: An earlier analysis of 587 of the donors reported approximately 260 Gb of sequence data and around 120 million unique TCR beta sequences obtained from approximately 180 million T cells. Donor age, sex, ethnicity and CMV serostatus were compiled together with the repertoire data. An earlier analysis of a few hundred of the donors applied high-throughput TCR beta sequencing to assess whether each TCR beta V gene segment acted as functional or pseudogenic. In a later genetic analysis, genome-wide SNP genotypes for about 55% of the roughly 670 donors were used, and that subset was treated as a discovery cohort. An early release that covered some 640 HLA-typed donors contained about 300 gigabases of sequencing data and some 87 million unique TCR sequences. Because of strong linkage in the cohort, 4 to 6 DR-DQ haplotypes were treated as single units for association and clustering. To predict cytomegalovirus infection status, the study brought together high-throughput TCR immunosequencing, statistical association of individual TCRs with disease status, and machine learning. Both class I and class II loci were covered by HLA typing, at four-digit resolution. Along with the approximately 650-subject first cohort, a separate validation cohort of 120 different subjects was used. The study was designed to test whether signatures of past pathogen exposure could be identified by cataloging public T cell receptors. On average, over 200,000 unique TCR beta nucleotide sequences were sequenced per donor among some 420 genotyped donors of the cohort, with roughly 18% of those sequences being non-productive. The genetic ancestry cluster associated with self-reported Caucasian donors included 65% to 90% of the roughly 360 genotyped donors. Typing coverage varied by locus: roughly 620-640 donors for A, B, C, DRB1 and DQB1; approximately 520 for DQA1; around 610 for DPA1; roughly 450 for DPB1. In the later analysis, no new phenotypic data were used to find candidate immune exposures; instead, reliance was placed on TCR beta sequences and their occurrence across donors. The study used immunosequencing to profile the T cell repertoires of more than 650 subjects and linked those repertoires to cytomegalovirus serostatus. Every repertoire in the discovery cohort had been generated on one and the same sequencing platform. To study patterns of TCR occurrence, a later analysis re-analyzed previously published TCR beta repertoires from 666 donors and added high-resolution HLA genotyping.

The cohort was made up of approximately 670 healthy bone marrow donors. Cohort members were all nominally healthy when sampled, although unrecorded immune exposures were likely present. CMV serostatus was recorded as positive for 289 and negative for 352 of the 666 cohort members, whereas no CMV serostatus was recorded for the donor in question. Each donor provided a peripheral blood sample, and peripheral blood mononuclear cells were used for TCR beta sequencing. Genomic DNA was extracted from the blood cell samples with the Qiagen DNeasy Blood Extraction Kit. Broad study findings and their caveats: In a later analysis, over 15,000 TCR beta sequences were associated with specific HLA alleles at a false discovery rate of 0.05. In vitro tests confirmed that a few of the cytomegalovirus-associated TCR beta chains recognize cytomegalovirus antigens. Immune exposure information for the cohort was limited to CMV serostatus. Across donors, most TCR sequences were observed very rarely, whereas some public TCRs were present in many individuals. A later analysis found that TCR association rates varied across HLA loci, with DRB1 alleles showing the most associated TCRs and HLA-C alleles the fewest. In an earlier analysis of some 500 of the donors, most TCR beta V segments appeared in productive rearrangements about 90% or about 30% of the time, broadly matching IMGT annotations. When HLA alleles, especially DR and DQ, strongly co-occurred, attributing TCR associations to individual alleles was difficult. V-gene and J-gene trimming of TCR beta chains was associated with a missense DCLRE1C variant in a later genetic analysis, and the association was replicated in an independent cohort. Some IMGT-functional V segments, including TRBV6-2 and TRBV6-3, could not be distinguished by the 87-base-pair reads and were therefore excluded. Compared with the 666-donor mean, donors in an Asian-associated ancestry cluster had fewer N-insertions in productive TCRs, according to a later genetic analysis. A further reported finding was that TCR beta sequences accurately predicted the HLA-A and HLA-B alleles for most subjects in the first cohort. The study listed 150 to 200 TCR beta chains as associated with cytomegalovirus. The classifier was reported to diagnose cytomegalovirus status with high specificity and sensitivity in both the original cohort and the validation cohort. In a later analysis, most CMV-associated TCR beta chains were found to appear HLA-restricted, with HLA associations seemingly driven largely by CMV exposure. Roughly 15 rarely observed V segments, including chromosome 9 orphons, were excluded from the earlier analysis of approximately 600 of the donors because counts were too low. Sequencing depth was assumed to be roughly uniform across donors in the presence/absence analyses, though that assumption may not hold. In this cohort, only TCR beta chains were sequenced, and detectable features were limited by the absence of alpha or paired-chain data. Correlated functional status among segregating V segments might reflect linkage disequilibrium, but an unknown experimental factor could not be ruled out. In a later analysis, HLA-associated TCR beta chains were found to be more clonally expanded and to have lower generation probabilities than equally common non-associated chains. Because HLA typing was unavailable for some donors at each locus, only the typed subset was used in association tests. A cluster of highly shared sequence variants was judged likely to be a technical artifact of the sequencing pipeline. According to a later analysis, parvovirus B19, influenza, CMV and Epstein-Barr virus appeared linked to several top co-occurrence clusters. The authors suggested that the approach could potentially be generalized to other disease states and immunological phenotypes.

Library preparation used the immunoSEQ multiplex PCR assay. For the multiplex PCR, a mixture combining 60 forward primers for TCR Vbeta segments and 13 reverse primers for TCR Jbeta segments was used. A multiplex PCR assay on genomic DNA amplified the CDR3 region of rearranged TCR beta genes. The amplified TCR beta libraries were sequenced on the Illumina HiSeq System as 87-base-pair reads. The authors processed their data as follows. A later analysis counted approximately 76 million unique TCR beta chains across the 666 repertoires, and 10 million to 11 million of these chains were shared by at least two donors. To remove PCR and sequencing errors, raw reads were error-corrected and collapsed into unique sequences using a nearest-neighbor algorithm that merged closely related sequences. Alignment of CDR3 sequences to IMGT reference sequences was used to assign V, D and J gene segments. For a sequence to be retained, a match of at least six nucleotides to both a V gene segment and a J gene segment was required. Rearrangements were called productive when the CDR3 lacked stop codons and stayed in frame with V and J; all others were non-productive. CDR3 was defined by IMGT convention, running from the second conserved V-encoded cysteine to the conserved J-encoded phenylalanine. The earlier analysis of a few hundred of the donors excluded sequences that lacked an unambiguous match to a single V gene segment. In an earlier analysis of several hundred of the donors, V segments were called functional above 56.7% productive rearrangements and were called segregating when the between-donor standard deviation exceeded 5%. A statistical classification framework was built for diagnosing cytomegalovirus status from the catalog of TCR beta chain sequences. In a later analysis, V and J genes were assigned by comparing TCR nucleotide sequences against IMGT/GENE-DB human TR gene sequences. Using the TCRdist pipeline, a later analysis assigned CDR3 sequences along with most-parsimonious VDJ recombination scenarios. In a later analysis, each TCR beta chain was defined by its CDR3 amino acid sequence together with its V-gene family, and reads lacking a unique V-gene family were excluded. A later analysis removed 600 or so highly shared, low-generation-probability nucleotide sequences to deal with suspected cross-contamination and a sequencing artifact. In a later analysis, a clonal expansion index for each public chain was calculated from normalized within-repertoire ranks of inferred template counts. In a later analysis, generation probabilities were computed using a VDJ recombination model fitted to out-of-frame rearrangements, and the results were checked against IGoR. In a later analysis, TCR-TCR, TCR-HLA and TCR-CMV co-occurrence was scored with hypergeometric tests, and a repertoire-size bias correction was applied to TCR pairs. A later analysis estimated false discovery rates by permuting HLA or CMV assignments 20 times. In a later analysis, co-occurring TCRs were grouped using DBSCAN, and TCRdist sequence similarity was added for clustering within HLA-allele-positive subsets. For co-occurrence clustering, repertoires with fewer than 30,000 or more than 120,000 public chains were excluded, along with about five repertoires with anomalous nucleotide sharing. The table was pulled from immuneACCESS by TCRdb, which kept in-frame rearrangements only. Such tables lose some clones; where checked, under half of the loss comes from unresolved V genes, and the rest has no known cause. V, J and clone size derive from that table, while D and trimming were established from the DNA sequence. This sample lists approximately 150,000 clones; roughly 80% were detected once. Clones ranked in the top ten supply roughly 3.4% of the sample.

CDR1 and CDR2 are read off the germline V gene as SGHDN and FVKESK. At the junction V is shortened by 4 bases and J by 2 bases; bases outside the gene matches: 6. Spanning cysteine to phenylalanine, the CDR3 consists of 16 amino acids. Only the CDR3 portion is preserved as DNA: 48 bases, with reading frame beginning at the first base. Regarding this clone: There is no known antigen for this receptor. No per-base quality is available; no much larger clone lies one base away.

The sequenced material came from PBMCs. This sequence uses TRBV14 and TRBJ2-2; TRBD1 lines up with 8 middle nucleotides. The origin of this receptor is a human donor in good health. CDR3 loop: CASSLRTGINTGELFF. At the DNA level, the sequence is TGTGCCAGCAGCCTGAGGACAGGGATCAACACCGGGGAGCTGTTTTTT. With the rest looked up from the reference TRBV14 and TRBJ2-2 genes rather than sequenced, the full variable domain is EAGVTQFPSHSVIEKGQTVTLRCDPISGHDNLYWYRRVMGKEIKFLLHFVKESKQDESGMPNNRFLAERTGGTYSTLKVQPAELEDSGVYFCASSLRTGINTGELFFGEGSRLTVL.